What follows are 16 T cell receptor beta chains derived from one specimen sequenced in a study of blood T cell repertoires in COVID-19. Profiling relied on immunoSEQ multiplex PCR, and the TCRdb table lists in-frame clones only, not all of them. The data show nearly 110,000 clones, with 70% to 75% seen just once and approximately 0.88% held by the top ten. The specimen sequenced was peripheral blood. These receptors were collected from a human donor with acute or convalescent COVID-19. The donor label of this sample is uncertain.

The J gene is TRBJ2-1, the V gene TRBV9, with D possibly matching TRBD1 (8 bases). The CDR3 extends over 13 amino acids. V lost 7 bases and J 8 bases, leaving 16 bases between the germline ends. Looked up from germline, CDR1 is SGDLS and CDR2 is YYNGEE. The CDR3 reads CASDRGGLDEQFF. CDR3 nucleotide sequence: TGTGCCAGCGACAGGGGAGGGTTGGATGAGCAGTTCTTC.

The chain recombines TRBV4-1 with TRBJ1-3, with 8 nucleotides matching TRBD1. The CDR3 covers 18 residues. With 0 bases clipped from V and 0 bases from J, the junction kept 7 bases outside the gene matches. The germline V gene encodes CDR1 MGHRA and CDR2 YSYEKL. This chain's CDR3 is CASSQEGGTGHSGNTIYF. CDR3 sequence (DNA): TGCGCCAGCAGCCAAGAAGGGGGGACAGGCCACTCTGGAAACACCATATATTTT.

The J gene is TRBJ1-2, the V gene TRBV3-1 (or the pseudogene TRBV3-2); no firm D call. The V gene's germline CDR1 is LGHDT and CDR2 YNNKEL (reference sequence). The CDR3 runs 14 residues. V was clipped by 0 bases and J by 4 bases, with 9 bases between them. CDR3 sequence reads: CASSQEVGVYGYTF. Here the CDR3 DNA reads TGTGCCAGCAGCCAAGAGGTCGGGGTCTATGGCTACACCTTC.

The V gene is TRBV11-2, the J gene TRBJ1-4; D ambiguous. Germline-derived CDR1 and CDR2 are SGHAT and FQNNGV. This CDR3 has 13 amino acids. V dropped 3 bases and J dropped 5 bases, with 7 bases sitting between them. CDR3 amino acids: CASSFSRNEKLFF. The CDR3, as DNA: TGTGCCAGCAGCTTCTCGAGGAATGAAAAACTGTTTTTT.

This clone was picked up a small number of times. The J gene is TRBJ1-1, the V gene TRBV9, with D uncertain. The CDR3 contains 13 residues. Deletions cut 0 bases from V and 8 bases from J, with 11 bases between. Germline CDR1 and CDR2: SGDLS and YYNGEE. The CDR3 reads CASSVALGREAFF. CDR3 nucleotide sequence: TGTGCCAGCAGCGTAGCTTTGGGCAGGGAAGCTTTCTTT.

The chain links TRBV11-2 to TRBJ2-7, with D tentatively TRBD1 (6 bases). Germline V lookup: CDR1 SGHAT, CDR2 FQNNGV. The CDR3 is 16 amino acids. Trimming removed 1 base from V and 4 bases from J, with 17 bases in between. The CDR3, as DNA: TGTGCCAGCAGCTTAGTAGGACAGTCCTCGGGGTACGAGCAGTACTTC. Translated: CASSLVGQSSGYEQYF. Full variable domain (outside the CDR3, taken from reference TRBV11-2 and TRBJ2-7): EAGVAQSPRYKIIEKRQSVAFWCNPISGHATLYWYQQILGQGPKLLIQFQNNGVVDDSQLPKDRFSAERLKGVDSTLKIQPAKLEDSAVYLCASSLVGQSSGYEQYFGPGTRLTVT.

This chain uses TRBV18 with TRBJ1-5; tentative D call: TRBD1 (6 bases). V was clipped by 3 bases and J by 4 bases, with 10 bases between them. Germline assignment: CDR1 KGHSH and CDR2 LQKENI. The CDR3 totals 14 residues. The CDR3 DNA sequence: TGTGCCAGCTCACCTGGACAGATTAATCAGCCCCAGCATTTT. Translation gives CASSPGQINQPQHF.

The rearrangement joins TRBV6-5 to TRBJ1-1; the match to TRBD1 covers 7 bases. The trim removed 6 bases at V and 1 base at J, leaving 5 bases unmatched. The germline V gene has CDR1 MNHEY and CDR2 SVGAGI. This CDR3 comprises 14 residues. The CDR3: CASRGRGPNTEAFF. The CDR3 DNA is TGTGCCAGCAGGGGAAGGGGGCCGAACACTGAAGCTTTCTTT.

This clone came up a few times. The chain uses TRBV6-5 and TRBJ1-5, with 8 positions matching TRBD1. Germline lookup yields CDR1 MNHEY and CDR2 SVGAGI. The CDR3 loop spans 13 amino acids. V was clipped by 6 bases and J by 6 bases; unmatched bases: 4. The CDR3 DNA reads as TGTGCCAGCAGAAACGACAGGGGTCAGCCCCAGCATTTT. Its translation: CASRNDRGQPQHF.

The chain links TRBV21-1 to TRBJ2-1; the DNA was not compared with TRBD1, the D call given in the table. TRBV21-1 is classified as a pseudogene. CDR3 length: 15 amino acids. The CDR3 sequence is CASSSRQDSYNEQFF. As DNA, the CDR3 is TGTGCCAGCAGCAGCAGACAGGACTCCTACAATGAGCAGTTCTTC.

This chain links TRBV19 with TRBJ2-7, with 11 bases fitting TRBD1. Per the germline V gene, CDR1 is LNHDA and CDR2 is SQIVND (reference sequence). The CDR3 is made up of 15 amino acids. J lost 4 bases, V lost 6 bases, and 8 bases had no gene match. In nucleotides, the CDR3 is TGTGCCAGTAGCACTCCGGGACAGGGGGGATACGAGCAGTACTTC. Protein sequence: CASSTPGQGGYEQYF.

The CDR3 DNA sequence: TGTGCCAGCAGCGTAGAGGGTAGCGGGGGGGCCTATGAGACCCAGTACTTC. Protein sequence: CASSVEGSGGAYETQYF. The J gene is TRBJ2-5, the V gene TRBV9; 11 bases are a match to TRBD2. V shed 0 bases and J 5 bases; nucleotides not matched to a gene: 9. CDR1 and CDR2 from the germline V gene are SGDLS and YYNGEE. The CDR3 loop spans 17 amino acids.

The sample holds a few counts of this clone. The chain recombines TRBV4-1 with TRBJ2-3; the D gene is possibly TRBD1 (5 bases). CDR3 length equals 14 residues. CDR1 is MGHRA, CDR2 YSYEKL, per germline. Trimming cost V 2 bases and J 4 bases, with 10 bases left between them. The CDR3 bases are TGCGCCAGCAGCCAAAGGGGTAGTGCAGATACGCAGTATTTT. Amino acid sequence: CASSQRGSADTQYF.

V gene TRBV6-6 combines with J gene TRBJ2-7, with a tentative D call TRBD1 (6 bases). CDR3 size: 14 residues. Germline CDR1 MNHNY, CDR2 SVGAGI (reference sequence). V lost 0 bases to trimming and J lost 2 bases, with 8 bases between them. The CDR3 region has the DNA TGTGCCAGCAGTTACTCGACAGGCCCCTACGAGCAGTACTTC. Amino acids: CASSYSTGPYEQYF.

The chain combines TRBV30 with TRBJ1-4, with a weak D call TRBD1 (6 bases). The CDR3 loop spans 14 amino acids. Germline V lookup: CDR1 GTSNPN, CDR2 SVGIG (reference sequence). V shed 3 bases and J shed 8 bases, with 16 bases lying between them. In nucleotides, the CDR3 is TGTGCCTGGAGGGTGGACAGTATCTCAGAAAAACTGTTTTTT. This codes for CAWRVDSISEKLFF.

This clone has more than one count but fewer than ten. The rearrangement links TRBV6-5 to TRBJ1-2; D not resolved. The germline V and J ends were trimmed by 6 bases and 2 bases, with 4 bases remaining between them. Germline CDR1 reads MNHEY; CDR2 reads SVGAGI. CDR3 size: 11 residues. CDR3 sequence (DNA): TGTGCCAGCAGGAGGAACTATGGCTACACCTTC. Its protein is CASRRNYGYTF.